Following are 22 T cell receptor beta chains from one sample sequenced in a study of blood T cell repertoires in COVID-19. Repertoires were generated with immunoSEQ multiplex PCR, while TCRdb's copy carries only in-frame clones and drops some. Of 12,000 or so clones listed, about 70% are singletons. The source material was peripheral blood. Receptor source: a man between 60 and 75 years old with COVID-19, enrolled during active disease.

By share of the sample, this clone is medium-sized. The DNA of the CDR3 is TGTGCCAGTAGTCCGCGGCCGCTCAATCAGCCCCAGCATTTT. Its protein is CASSPRPLNQPQHF. This sequence joins TRBV19 and TRBJ1-5, with unresolved D. There are 14 residues in the CDR3. CDR1 and CDR2 (germline): LNHDA, SQIVND (reference sequence). The V and J ends lost 5 bases and 3 bases respectively, with 11 bases between them.

This chain joins TRBV7-2 and TRBJ1-2; tentatively, D is TRBD1 (6 bases). Germline CDR1 SGHTA, CDR2 FQGNSA. Trimming removed 1 base at V and 8 bases at J, with 17 bases between. CDR3 length: 15 amino acids. The CDR3 sequence: CASSLETGPLGGYTF. CDR3 in DNA: TGTGCCAGCAGCTTAGAAACAGGGCCCCTCGGAGGCTACACCTTC.

This chain connects TRBV2 to TRBJ1-6; TRBD1 matches at 9 bases. J gave up 2 bases and V 6 bases, and 2 bases lay outside the gene matches. CDR1 and CDR2 (germline): SNHLY, FYNNEI. The CDR3 spans 15 residues. CDR3 region: CASRGTGPYNSPLHF. For the CDR3, the DNA is TGTGCCAGCAGGGGGACAGGGCCCTATAATTCACCCCTCCACTTT.

V gene TRBV11-3 combines with J gene TRBJ2-2; a possible D gene is TRBD2 (6 bases). Germline CDR1 reads SGHNT; CDR2 reads YENEEA. The V end lost 3 bases, the J end lost 3 bases, and 8 bases lay between the germline ends. CDR3 length equals 14 residues. CDR3 sequence (DNA): TGTGCCAGCAGCTTGGGACTTCACACCGGGGAGCTGTTTTTT. It encodes CASSLGLHTGELFF.

In its sample, this clone was seen a few times. Written as DNA, the CDR3 is TGTGCCAGCGAGACAGAGGACTATGGCTACACCTTC. As protein: CASETEDYGYTF. The chain recombines TRBV7-9 with TRBJ1-2, with D possibly being TRBD1 (5 bases). Trimming took off 8 bases at V and 3 bases at J, with 10 bases between the two ends. The CDR3 has 12 residues. CDR1 and CDR2 (germline): SEHNR, FQNEAQ (reference sequence).

The rearrangement links TRBV27 to TRBJ2-1, with 8 positions matching TRBD2. CDR1 is MNHEY, CDR2 SMNVEV, per germline (reference sequence). Trimming took 8 bases from V and 0 from J; bases not matched to a gene: 3. The CDR3 covers 14 residues. The CDR3 loop reads CASGSGVSYNEQFF. The CDR3 DNA is TGTGCCAGCGGTAGCGGGGTCTCCTACAATGAGCAGTTCTTC.

The genes are TRBV9 and TRBJ2-2; D is uncertain. V was shortened by 4 bases and J by 0 bases, with 7 bases between the two germline ends. The CDR3 extends over 14 amino acids. Germline CDR1 is SGDLS and CDR2 is YYNGEE. CDR3 in DNA: TGTGCCAGCAGCCCCAGGACGAACACCGGGGAGCTGTTTTTT. Amino acid sequence: CASSPRTNTGELFF.

As to this clone: A junction boundary mismatches the germline segment, possibly from a read error. This CDR3 is CASTLSPGTGGGQSNQPQHF. In DNA form, the CDR3 reads TGTGCCAGCACTTTATCCCCCGGGACAGGGGGCGGGCAAAGCAATCAGCCCCAGCATTTT. This chain connects TRBV28 to TRBJ1-5; 12 nucleotides align to TRBD1. The CDR3 consists of 20 residues. Germline loops: CDR1 MDHEN, CDR2 SYDVKM. The full variable domain, rest sourced from reference TRBV28 and TRBJ1-5, is DVKVTQSSRYLVKRTGEKVFLECVQDMDHENMFWYRQDPGLGLRLIYFSYDVKMKEKGDIPEGYSVSREKKERFSLILESASTNQTSMYLCASTLSPGTGGGQSNQPQHFGDGTRLSIL.

V is TRBV7-9 and J is TRBJ2-5; tentatively, D is TRBD1 (6 bases). V lost 3 bases and J lost 3, with 17 bases in between. This CDR3 comprises 16 residues. Germline CDR1 reads SEHNR; CDR2 reads FQNEAQ (reference sequence). CDR3: CASSFSLTGTKETQYF. The CDR3 region has the DNA TGTGCCAGCAGCTTCTCCCTCACAGGGACGAAAGAGACCCAGTACTTC.

The CDR3 here is CASSSRTGPYEQYV. The CDR3 coding sequence is TGTGCCAGCAGTTCCAGGACAGGCCCCTACGAGCAGTACGTC. V usage is TRBV27 and J usage is TRBJ2-7; 7 nucleotides align to TRBD1. Trimming took 4 bases from V and 2 from J; bases not matched to a gene: 5. Germline V CDR1 and CDR2: MNHEY, SMNVEV (reference sequence). The CDR3 spans 14 residues.

The chain employs TRBV19 and TRBJ1-4; D perhaps matches TRBD1 (5 bases). CDR3 length: 12 residues. The V gene lost 1 base and the J gene lost 14 bases, with 11 bases spanning the gap. Germline CDR1 is LNHDA and CDR2 is SQIVND (reference sequence). CDR3 in amino acids: CASSIGSGLLFF. CDR3 nucleotide sequence: TGTGCCAGTAGTATAGGATCGGGACTGCTGTTTTTT.

This clone was observed once. The V call is TRBV2, the J call TRBJ2-1; no clear D. Germline V gene lookup returns CDR1 SNHLY and CDR2 FYNNEI. The germline V and J ends were trimmed by 3 bases and 0 bases, with 3 bases remaining between them. The CDR3 has 13 amino acids. The CDR3 loop reads CASSDSSYNEQFF. The CDR3 coding sequence is TGTGCCAGCAGTGATAGCTCCTACAATGAGCAGTTCTTC.

The gene calls are TRBV6-5 and TRBJ2-1; TRBD2 is a possible D gene (5 bases). V lost 0 bases to trimming and J lost 7 bases, with 10 bases between them. In germline, CDR1 is MNHEY, CDR2 SVGAGI. The CDR3 contains 14 residues. The CDR3: CASSYSGGWNEQFF. CDR3 nucleotide sequence: TGTGCCAGCAGTTACTCAGGAGGTTGGAATGAGCAGTTCTTC.

The chain is built from TRBV7-9 and TRBJ2-5, with 9 nucleotides matching TRBD1. The trim removed 5 bases at V and 1 base at J, leaving 5 bases unmatched. CDR1 and CDR2 (germline): SEHNR, FQNEAQ (reference sequence). The CDR3 has 15 amino acids. The CDR3 loop reads CASSQGQGFQETQYF. The CDR3 DNA reads as TGTGCCAGCAGCCAGGGACAGGGTTTCCAAGAGACCCAGTACTTC.

This clone was seen a few times. The rearrangement joins TRBV24-1 to TRBJ2-3; D gene unclear. The germline V gene has CDR1 KGHDR and CDR2 SFDVKD. This CDR3 is built from 16 residues. V shed 1 base and J shed 1 base, with 11 bases lying between them. This CDR3 is CATSDFASGGTDTQYF. The CDR3 bases are TGTGCCACCAGTGATTTCGCCTCGGGTGGCACAGATACGCAGTATTTT.

The chain employs TRBV6-5 and TRBJ1-3, with no clear D. V lost 0 bases and J lost 0, with 6 bases in between. The germline gives CDR1 MNHEY, CDR2 SVGAGI. The CDR3 is made up of 15 amino acids. CDR3 sequence reads: CASSYSEGSGNTIYF. In DNA form, the CDR3 reads TGTGCCAGCAGTTACTCAGAGGGCTCTGGAAACACCATATATTTT.

J is TRBJ2-7 and V is TRBV9; D is uncertain. Germline V CDR1 and CDR2: SGDLS, YYNGEE. The CDR3 runs to 14 residues. V lost 0 bases and J 3 bases, leaving 10 bases between the germline ends. The CDR3 bases are TGTGCCAGCAGCGTAGGCGGCTTCCACTACGAGCAGTACTTC. Its translation is CASSVGGFHYEQYF. Looking up the rest from reference TRBV9 and TRBJ2-7 gives the full variable domain: DSGVTQTPKHLITATGQRVTLRCSPRSGDLSVYWYQQSLDQGLQFLIQYYNGEERAKGNILERFSAQQFPDLHSELNLSSLELGDSALYFCASSVGGFHYEQYFGPGTRLTVT.

This chain links TRBV7-2 with TRBJ1-2; tentatively, D is TRBD1 (6 bases). Germline V CDR1 and CDR2: SGHTA, FQGNSA. This CDR3 spans 13 amino acids. V dropped 5 bases and J dropped 4 bases, with 11 bases sitting between them. The CDR3 DNA reads TGTGCCAGCAGCCCCAGGACAGTCTATGGCTACACCTTC. This translates into CASSPRTVYGYTF.

This clone was detected a few times. V and J are TRBV5-6 and TRBJ1-1; D gene uncertain. Germline V CDR1 and CDR2: SGHDT, YYEEEE. The V gene lost 0 bases and the J gene lost 7 bases, with 10 bases spanning the gap. The CDR3 loop spans 13 amino acids. Here the CDR3 reads CASSLAGRFEAFF. In nucleotides, the CDR3 is TGTGCCAGCAGCTTGGCCGGGAGATTTGAAGCTTTCTTT.

The chain couples TRBV29-1 to TRBJ2-3; 7 bases agree with TRBD1. The CDR3 loop spans 14 amino acids. Germline V gene sequence: CDR1 SQVTM, CDR2 ANQGSEA. Trimming at V came to 8 bases and at J to 0 bases, leaving 8 bases not matched to a gene. CDR3 residues: CSLTGTVSTDTQYF. The DNA for the CDR3 is TGCAGCCTCACCGGGACAGTGAGCACAGATACGCAGTATTTT.

The chain joins TRBV5-8 to TRBJ2-7, with TRBD2 matching 10 bases. J was trimmed by 2 bases and V by 3 bases; bases with no gene match: 14. CDR1 SGHTS and CDR2 YDEGEE come from the germline V gene. The length of the CDR3 is 18 residues. The CDR3 is CASSSSPGLAYQTYEQYV. Written as DNA, the CDR3 is TGTGCCAGCAGCTCCTCACCGGGACTAGCGTATCAGACCTACGAGCAGTACGTC.

This clone has just a few counts. The genes are TRBV5-1 and TRBJ2-7; TRBD1 matches 12 bases. The germline gives CDR1 SGHRS, CDR2 YFSETQ. This CDR3 comprises 15 residues. V lost 4 bases to trimming and J lost 4 bases; unmatched junction nucleotides: 6. In DNA form, the CDR3 reads TGCGCCAGCAGCGTGGGACAGGGGGCCTCTTACGAGCAGTACTTC. Its translation: CASSVGQGASYEQYF.